Included here is one T cell receptor (beta chain) sequence, with context. Its antigen is unidentified. This entry comes from a study of graft-versus-host responses after intestinal transplantation. Study context: Grafts were multivisceral, liver-intestinal, or isolated intestinal. Study-wide results and caveats: High graft-versus-host to host-versus-graft clonal ratios were found in allografts of patients who had graft-donor T cell macrochimerism. With peak circulating GvH clone levels came an association with early post-transplant HvG declines.

The method was immunoSEQ multiplex PCR; TCRdb's version includes in-frame clones alone and lacks a portion of them. This table holds about 110,000 clones, over 85% found once. Trimming removed 4 bases at V and 6 bases at J, with 6 bases between. CDR3 length equals 11 residues. From germline, CDR1 is SEHNR and CDR2 FQNEAQ (reference sequence). This clonotype originated in a human donor who received an intestinal transplant. The chain couples TRBV7-9 to TRBJ1-2; the D is unclear. The input for sequencing was unstimulated CD8+ T cells sorted from spleen or lymph node cells, taken before intestinal transplant. The CDR3 loop reads CASSSSNGYTF. CDR3 nucleotide sequence: TGTGCCAGCAGCTCTTCCAATGGCTACACCTTC.